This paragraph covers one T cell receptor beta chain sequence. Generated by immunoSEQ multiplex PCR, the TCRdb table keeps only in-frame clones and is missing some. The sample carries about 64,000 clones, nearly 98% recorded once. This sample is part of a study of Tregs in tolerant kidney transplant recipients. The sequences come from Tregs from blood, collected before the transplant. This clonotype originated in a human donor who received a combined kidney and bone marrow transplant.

The CDR3: CASSALDSSTDNEQFF. The CDR3 DNA reads TGTGCCAGCAGTGCTTTGGACTCCAGCACAGACAATGAGCAGTTCTTC. The chain recombines TRBV6-1 with TRBJ2-1, with D perhaps TRBD2 (5 bases). Looked up from germline, CDR1 is MNHNS and CDR2 is SASEGT. There are 16 residues in the CDR3. V lost 4 bases to trimming and J lost 5 bases, with 18 bases between them.